Listed below are T cell receptor beta chains from one sample, sequenced in a study of blood T cells in healthy people across ages. TCRdb re-called the 5' RACE reads with MiXCR, one entry per CDR3 protein. The repertoire holds roughly 1,500,000 distinct CDR3 sequences, with about 32% as singletons. Sequenced input: blood. The receptors were gathered from a woman in her thirties in good health. Each CDR3 is given with its conserved first and last residue.

V: TRBV5-1
J: TRBJ2-2
CDR3: CASSLGSGGVRGTGELFF

V: TRBV5-1
J: TRBJ2-7
CDR3: CASSLAKTGGAYEQYF

V: TRBV15
J: TRBJ2-5
CDR3: CATSRDPVGGETQYF

V: TRBV5-6
J: TRBJ1-5
CDR3: CASSRWPNQPQHF

V: TRBV5-1
J: TRBJ2-2
CDR3: CASSLGHQNTGELFF

V: TRBV11-2
J: TRBJ2-7
CDR3: CATSDPTYEQYF

V: TRBV20-1
J: TRBJ2-1
CDR3: CSATLAETFSYNEQFF

V: TRBV6-2/TRBV6-3
J: TRBJ2-7
CDR3: CASSRPQSSYEQYF

V: TRBV12-3/TRBV12-4
J: TRBJ1-2
CDR3: CASSWVYSYGYTF

V: TRBV11-2
J: TRBJ2-1
CDR3: CASSLRISYNEQFF

V: TRBV30
J: TRBJ1-1
CDR3: CAWAGGLGAFF

V: TRBV28
J: TRBJ2-1
CDR3: CASSPTGTGVYNEQFF

V: TRBV20-1
J: TRBJ2-1
CDR3: CSARDSGTGNLNEQFF

V: TRBV4-2
J: TRBJ1-1
CDR3: CASSQRGGLRGSRGRRNTEAFF

V: TRBV13
J: TRBJ1-4
CDR3: CASSPKTGGEKLFF

V: TRBV9
J: TRBJ2-1
CDR3: CASSVGGVPSSYNEQFF

V: TRBV20-1
J: TRBJ2-7
CDR3: CSASKAGPNYEQYF

V: TRBV20-1
J: TRBJ2-2
CDR3: CSARVASGGAGELFF

V: TRBV29-1
J: TRBJ1-2
CDR3: CSVGDSRQGYTF

V: TRBV7-9
J: TRBJ1-1
CDR3: CASSLDFPNPGDTEAFF

V: TRBV5-1
J: TRBJ1-1
CDR3: CASSLEDGRTEAFF